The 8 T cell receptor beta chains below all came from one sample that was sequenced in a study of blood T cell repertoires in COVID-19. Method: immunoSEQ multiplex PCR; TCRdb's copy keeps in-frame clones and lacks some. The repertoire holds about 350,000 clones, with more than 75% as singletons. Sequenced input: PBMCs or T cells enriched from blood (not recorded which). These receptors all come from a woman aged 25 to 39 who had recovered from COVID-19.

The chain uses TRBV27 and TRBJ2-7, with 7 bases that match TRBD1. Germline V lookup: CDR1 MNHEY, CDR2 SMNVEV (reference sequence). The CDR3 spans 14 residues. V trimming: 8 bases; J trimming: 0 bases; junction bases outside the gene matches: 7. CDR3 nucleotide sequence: TGTGCCAGCGGCTCGGGACAGACCTCCTACGAGCAGTACTTC. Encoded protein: CASGSGQTSYEQYF.

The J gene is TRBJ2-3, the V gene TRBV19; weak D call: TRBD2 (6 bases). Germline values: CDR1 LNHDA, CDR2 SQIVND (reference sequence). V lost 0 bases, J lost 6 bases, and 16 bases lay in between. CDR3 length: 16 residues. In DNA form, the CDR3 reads TGTGCCAGTAGTATAGACAGCGGGCCCCCCACCGATACGCAGTATTTT. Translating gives CASSIDSGPPTDTQYF.

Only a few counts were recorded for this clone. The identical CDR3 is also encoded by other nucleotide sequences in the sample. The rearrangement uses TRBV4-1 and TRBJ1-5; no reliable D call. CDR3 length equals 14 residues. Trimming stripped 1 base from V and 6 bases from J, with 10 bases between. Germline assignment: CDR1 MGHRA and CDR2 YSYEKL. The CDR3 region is CASSQGRGGQPQHF. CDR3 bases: TGCGCCAGCAGCCAAGGTCGGGGTGGTCAGCCCCAGCATTTT.

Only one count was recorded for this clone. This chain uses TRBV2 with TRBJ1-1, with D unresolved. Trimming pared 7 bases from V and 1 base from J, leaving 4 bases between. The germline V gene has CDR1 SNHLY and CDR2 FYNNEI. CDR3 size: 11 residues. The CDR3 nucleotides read TGTGCCAGCAAAGCGAACACTGAAGCTTTCTTT. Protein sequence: CASKANTEAFF.

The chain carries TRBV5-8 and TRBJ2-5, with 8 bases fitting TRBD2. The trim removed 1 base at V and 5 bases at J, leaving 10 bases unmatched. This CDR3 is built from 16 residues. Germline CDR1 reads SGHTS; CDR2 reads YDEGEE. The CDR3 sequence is CASSLSWLAGRETQYF. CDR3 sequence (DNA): TGTGCCAGCAGCTTGAGTTGGCTAGCGGGTAGGGAGACCCAGTACTTC.

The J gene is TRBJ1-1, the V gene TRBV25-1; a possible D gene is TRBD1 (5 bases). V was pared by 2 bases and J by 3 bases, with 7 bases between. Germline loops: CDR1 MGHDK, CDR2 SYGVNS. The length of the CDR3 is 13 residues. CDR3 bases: TGTGCCAGCAGTGAACCGGGGGACACTGAAGCTTTCTTT. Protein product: CASSEPGDTEAFF.

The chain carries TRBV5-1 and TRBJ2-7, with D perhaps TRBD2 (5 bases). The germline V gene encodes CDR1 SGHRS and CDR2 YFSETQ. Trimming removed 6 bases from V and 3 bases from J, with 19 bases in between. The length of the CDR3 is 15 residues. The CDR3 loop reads CASTSGHIGNYEQYF. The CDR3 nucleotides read TGCGCCAGCACCTCAGGTCATATCGGGAACTACGAGCAGTACTTC.

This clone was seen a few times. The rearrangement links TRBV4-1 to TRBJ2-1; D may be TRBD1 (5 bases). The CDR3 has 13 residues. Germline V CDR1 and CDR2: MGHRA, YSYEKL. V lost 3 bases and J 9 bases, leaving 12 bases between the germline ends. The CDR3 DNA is TGCGCCAGCAGCCATCCAGCTAGGGGTGAGCAGTTCTTC. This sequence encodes CASSHPARGEQFF.